This T cell receptor (beta chain) was documented in a study of cytomegalovirus exposure and HLA in healthy donors (dated by TCRdb to the late 2010s). Regarding the complete study: According to an earlier analysis of a few hundred of the donors, some 170 million T cells yielded approximately 120 million unique TCR beta sequences and approximately 300 Gb of sequence data. An early release covering roughly 600 HLA-typed donors comprised roughly 300 gigabases of sequencing data and 65 million to 100 million unique TCR sequences. Of the approximately 370 genotyped donors, more than 75% were placed in the genetic ancestry cluster associated with self-reported Caucasian donors. The aim of the study was to test whether cataloging public T cell receptors could identify signatures of past pathogen exposure. Using immunosequencing, the study profiled T cell repertoires from about 620 subjects and related those repertoires to cytomegalovirus serostatus. A separate validation cohort of 100 to 150 different subjects was used in addition to the roughly 700-subject first cohort. To predict cytomegalovirus infection status, the study brought together high-throughput TCR immunosequencing, statistical association of individual TCRs with disease status, and machine learning. A later analysis re-analyzed previously published TCR beta repertoires from 650 to 800 donors and added high-resolution HLA genotyping to study TCR occurrence patterns. Rather than using new phenotypic data, the later analysis identified candidate immune exposures from TCR beta sequences and from how often those sequences occurred across donors. An earlier analysis of about 620 of the donors applied high-throughput TCR beta sequencing to assess whether each TCR beta V gene segment acted as functional or pseudogenic. Alongside the repertoire data, information on donor age, sex, ethnicity and CMV serostatus was compiled. In a later genetic analysis, genome-wide SNP genotypes for about three fifths of the 666 donors were used, and that subset was treated as a discovery cohort. All discovery cohort repertoires had been generated using a single sequencing platform. Class I and class II HLA loci were covered by the typing at four-digit resolution. The number of typed donors differed by locus: about 629-640 for A, B, C, DRB1 and DQB1; 522 for DQA1; approximately 610 for DPA1; and 450 to 480 for DPB1. Five DR-DQ haplotypes were treated as single units for association and clustering because of strong linkage in the cohort. Among a few hundred genotyped donors of the cohort, an average of 235,054 unique TCR beta nucleotide sequences were sequenced per donor, around 18% of them non-productive.

Library generation was performed with the immunoSEQ multiplex PCR assay. A mixture of 60 forward primers for TCR Vbeta segments and 13 reverse primers for TCR Jbeta segments was used in the multiplex PCR. Amplification of the CDR3 region of rearranged TCR beta genes was performed with a multiplex PCR assay on genomic DNA. On the Illumina HiSeq System, the amplified TCR beta libraries were sequenced as 87-base-pair reads. In the original analysis: In a later analysis, 80 million or so unique TCR beta chains were counted across the approximately 670 repertoires, and about 9.9 million of these chains were shared by at least two donors. Raw reads were error-corrected and collapsed into unique sequences with a nearest-neighbor algorithm that merged closely related sequences to remove PCR and sequencing errors. To assign V, D and J gene segments, CDR3 sequences were aligned to IMGT reference sequences. For a sequence to be retained, a match of at least six nucleotides to both a V gene segment and a J gene segment was required. Rearrangements were classified as productive when the CDR3 lacked stop codons and remained in frame with V and J, and all other rearrangements were classified as non-productive. CDR3 was defined by IMGT convention, running from the second conserved V-encoded cysteine to the conserved J-encoded phenylalanine. The earlier analysis of fewer than 750 of the donors excluded sequences that lacked an unambiguous match to a single V gene segment. In an earlier analysis of 450 to 750 of the donors, a V segment was called functional when productive rearrangements were above 56.7%, and segregating when the standard deviation between donors exceeded 5%. To diagnose cytomegalovirus status from the catalog of TCR beta chain sequences, a statistical classification framework was built. A later analysis assigned V and J genes by comparing TCR nucleotide sequences with IMGT/GENE-DB human TR gene sequences. A later analysis assigned CDR3 sequences and most-parsimonious VDJ recombination scenarios with the TCRdist pipeline. In a later analysis, each TCR beta chain was defined by its CDR3 amino acid sequence together with its V-gene family, and reads without a unique V-gene family were excluded. To address suspected cross-contamination and a sequencing artifact, a later analysis removed under 600 highly shared, low-generation-probability nucleotide sequences. In a later analysis, a clonal expansion index was calculated for each public chain from normalized within-repertoire ranks of inferred template counts. In a later analysis, generation probabilities were computed with a VDJ recombination model fitted to out-of-frame rearrangements, and the resulting probabilities were checked against IGoR. In a later analysis, hypergeometric tests were used to score TCR-TCR, TCR-HLA and TCR-CMV co-occurrence, with a repertoire-size bias correction applied to TCR pairs. False discovery rates were estimated in a later analysis by permuting HLA or CMV assignments 20 times. In a later analysis, co-occurring TCRs were grouped using DBSCAN, with TCRdist sequence similarity added in when clustering inside HLA-allele-positive subsets. Co-occurrence clustering excluded repertoires with fewer than 30,000 or more than 120,000 public chains, plus five with anomalous nucleotide sharing. Sourced from immuneACCESS, this table was stored by TCRdb with only in-frame sequences that have V and J called. A share of the clones is absent; for the studies checked, an unresolved V gene accounts for under half, and the remainder has no known explanation. V, J and clone size derive from that table, while D and trimming were established from the DNA sequence. The sample includes over 200,000 clones, with over 75% observed a single time. 1% to 1.5% of the sample is in the top ten clones.

The cohort was made up of roughly 670 healthy bone marrow donors. At the time of sampling, every cohort member was nominally healthy, though immune exposures that went unrecorded were likely present. Of the approximately 700 cohort members, some 270 had positive CMV serostatus and roughly 330 had negative CMV serostatus, and CMV serostatus was not recorded for the donor. Every donor gave a peripheral blood sample, and the peripheral blood mononuclear cells from that sample were used for TCR beta sequencing. The Qiagen DNeasy Blood Extraction Kit was used to extract genomic DNA from the blood cell samples. A note on this clone: The antigen it binds to is not known. Base qualities are missing; no much larger clone stands one base away.

Here is what the overall study found, with its caveats: In a later genetic analysis, fewer N-insertions in productive TCRs were reported among donors in an Asian-associated ancestry cluster than the roughly 700-donor mean. Because the 87-base-pair reads could not distinguish some IMGT-functional V segments, including TRBV6-2 and TRBV6-3, those segments were excluded. While some public TCRs were present in many individuals, most TCR sequences turned up only very rarely across donors. In both the original and validation cohorts, the classifier was reported to diagnose cytomegalovirus status with high specificity and sensitivity. A later genetic analysis associated a missense DCLRE1C variant with V-gene and J-gene trimming of TCR beta chains, and an independent cohort replicated the association. A few of the identified cytomegalovirus-associated TCR beta chains were confirmed in vitro to be specific for cytomegalovirus antigens. Strong co-occurrence of HLA alleles, especially DR and DQ, made assigning TCR associations to individual alleles difficult. Compared with equally common non-associated chains, HLA-associated TCR beta chains in a later analysis were more clonally expanded and had lower generation probabilities. A later analysis found that TCR association rates varied across HLA loci, with DRB1 alleles showing the most associated TCRs and HLA-C alleles the fewest. A later analysis associated some 17,000 TCR beta sequences with specific HLA alleles at a false discovery rate of 0.05. The sequencing pipeline was judged likely to have produced a cluster of highly shared sequence variants as a technical artifact. The study listed 150 to 200 TCR beta chains as associated with cytomegalovirus. A later analysis found that most CMV-associated TCR beta chains appeared HLA-restricted, with HLA associations seemingly driven largely by CMV exposure. A further reported finding was that TCR beta sequences accurately predicted the HLA-A and HLA-B alleles for most subjects in the first cohort. The cohort was sequenced for TCR beta chains only, and without alpha or paired-chain data the features that could be detected were limited. In an earlier analysis of approximately 590 of the donors, most TCR beta V segments were observed in productive rearrangements about 87% or about 30% of the time, broadly matching IMGT annotations. A later analysis reported that several top co-occurrence clusters appeared linked to parvovirus B19, influenza, CMV and Epstein-Barr virus. Correlated functional status among segregating V segments might be attributable to linkage disequilibrium, but an unknown experimental factor could not be ruled out. CMV serostatus was the only immune exposure information available for the cohort. Sequencing depth was assumed to be roughly uniform across donors in the presence/absence analyses, though that assumption may not hold. HLA typing was unavailable for some donors at each locus, so association tests used only the typed subset. Because counts were too low, approximately 15 rarely observed V segments, including chromosome 9 orphons, were excluded from the earlier analysis of about 500 of the donors. According to the authors, the approach could potentially be generalized to other disease states and immunological phenotypes.

Trimming removed 8 bases from V and 1 base from J; the gene matches leave 6 bases unexplained. The CDR3 contains 14 residues, cysteine and phenylalanine counted. The only DNA kept is the CDR3, 42 bases in frame from the first base. CDR1 is given as MDHEN and CDR2 as SYDVKM, both from the germline V gene. The sequence is built from TRBV28 and TRBJ2-5; TRBD2 aligns with 8 central bases. This clonotype originated in a human donor in good health. Specimen: PBMCs. The nucleotide sequence is given as TGTGCCAGCTCAGGGGCGGGGGGCCAAGAGACCCAGTACTTC. Its translation is CASSGAGGQETQYF.